Presented here are 17 T cell receptor beta chains from one specimen sequenced in a study of T-cell reconstitution after alpha-beta-depleted transplantation in children. TCRbeta library preparation incorporated unique molecular identifiers. TCRdb independently ran MiXCR on the PCR reads; one entry per CDR3 protein. Among 490,000 or so distinct CDR3 sequences, approximately 13% were seen once, and the ten largest hold around 5.8%. The sequenced sample was PBMCs from the stem cell graft donor, obtained from the stem cell graft. Receptors originate from a human donor who donated a stem cell graft to a child with combined immunodeficiency.

In its sample, this clonotype was seen many times. The chain recombines TRBV29-1 with TRBJ2-2, with a possible D match to TRBD1 (7 bases). CDR3 size: 16 residues. V shed 0 bases and J shed 5 bases, with 16 bases lying between them. The germline V gene encodes CDR1 SQVTM and CDR2 ANQGSEA. CDR3 bases: TGCAGCGTTGAAGAGTCGAGAGCAGGGGGGACCGGGGAGCTGTTTTTT. Protein product: CSVEESRAGGTGELFF.

In this sample, this clonotype turned up a few times. The V call is TRBV6-5, the J call TRBJ2-6, with 11 nucleotides matching TRBD1. The CDR3 length is 19 residues. Unmatched junction bases numbered 8, after V lost 2 bases and J lost 2 bases. Germline CDR1 is MNHEY and CDR2 is SVGAGI. The CDR3 DNA is TGTGCCAGCAGTTACGATGGGGACAGGGGGTTTCCTGGGGCCAACGTCCTGACTTTC. Translation gives CASSYDGDRGFPGANVLTF.

In its sample, this clonotype was seen many times. This sequence joins TRBV15 and TRBJ2-1, with 8 bases matching TRBD2. The CDR3 totals 17 residues. Germline V gives CDR1 LNHNV, CDR2 YYDKDF (reference sequence). Trimming at V came to 1 base and at J to 2 bases, leaving 7 bases not matched to a gene. CDR3 nucleotides: TGTGCCACCAGCAGAGGGGAATTCGGGGGGGCCTACAATGAGCAGTTCTTC. Residues: CATSRGEFGGAYNEQFF. Complete variable domain (other parts from reference TRBV15 and TRBJ2-1): DAMVIQNPRYQVTQFGKPVTLSCSQTLNHNVMYWYQQKSSQAPKLLFHYYDKDFNNEADTPDNFQSRRPNTSFCFLDIRSPGLGDTAMYLCATSRGEFGGAYNEQFFGPGTRLTVL.

This chain joins TRBV25-1 and TRBJ1-2; the D is unclear. Looked up from germline, CDR1 is MGHDK and CDR2 is SYGVNS. The V end lost 1 base, the J end lost 7 bases, and 7 bases lay between the germline ends. The CDR3 covers 12 residues. The CDR3 reads CASSEWAAGYTF. CDR3 nucleotides: TGTGCCAGCAGTGAATGGGCAGCTGGCTACACCTTC.

In this sample, this clonotype turned up a few times. The J gene is TRBJ2-7, the V gene TRBV12-5; D is ambiguous. Trimming removed 2 bases from V and 6 bases from J, with 5 bases in between. This CDR3 region has 11 residues. In germline, CDR1 is LGHNT, CDR2 FRNRAP. CDR3 residues: CASGLLGEQYF. Here the CDR3 DNA reads TGTGCTAGTGGTTTGCTAGGCGAGCAGTACTTC.

This clonotype was picked up a small number of times. The chain carries TRBV7-2 and TRBJ1-2, with 9 bases matching TRBD1. The germline CDR1 and CDR2 sequences are SGHTA and FQGNSA. Trimming took 5 bases from V and 3 from J; bases not matched to a gene: 13. The CDR3 is made up of 17 amino acids. CDR3: CASSPGTGRGGDYGYTF. The CDR3 nucleotides read TGTGCCAGCAGCCCTGGGACAGGGCGCGGGGGAGACTATGGCTACACCTTC.

This clonotype was picked up a small number of times. The chain joins TRBV6-5 to TRBJ1-2; D may be TRBD1 (6 bases). Germline assignment: CDR1 MNHEY and CDR2 SVGAGI. Trimming left V 4 bases short and J 7 bases short, with 19 bases between. The CDR3 sequence is 15 residues long. This CDR3 reads CASSSTGTGMSGYTF. The CDR3 DNA reads TGTGCCAGCAGTTCCACAGGGACCGGGATGAGTGGCTACACCTTC.

This clonotype was detected a few times. The V and J genes are TRBV20-1 and TRBJ2-3; 10 nucleotides line up with TRBD2. Germline V lookup: CDR1 DFQATT, CDR2 SNEGSKA (reference sequence). The CDR3 is 15 amino acids. J was trimmed by 4 bases and V by 5 bases; bases with no gene match: 9. The CDR3 bases are TGCAGTGCTCCGAACGGACTAGCGGACTCAGATACGCAGTATTTT. It is translated as CSAPNGLADSDTQYF.

Only a few counts were recorded for this clonotype. The V and J genes are TRBV6-5 and TRBJ2-1; the D is unclear. CDR3 length equals 18 residues. The germline V gene has CDR1 MNHEY and CDR2 SVGAGI. Trimming took off 0 bases at V and 0 bases at J, with 15 bases between the two ends. The CDR3 protein is CASSYSDADLYSYNEQFF. CDR3 sequence (DNA): TGTGCCAGCAGTTACTCGGATGCCGACTTGTACTCCTACAATGAGCAGTTCTTC.

This clonotype was detected a few times. The chain joins TRBV12-3 or TRBV12-4 to TRBJ1-4; 7 positions agree with TRBD1. The V segment lost 7 bases and the J segment 6 bases; nucleotides outside the gene matches: 5. The CDR3 totals 13 residues. Here the CDR3 DNA reads TGTGCCAGCACTAACAGGGGAGATGAAAAACTGTTTTTT. Translating gives CASTNRGDEKLFF.

This clonotype was detected a few times. The rearrangement uses TRBV12-3 or TRBV12-4 and TRBJ2-1, with D possibly called TRBD1 or TRBD2 (6 bases each). The CDR3 length is 14 residues. Trimming pared 6 bases from V and 5 bases from J, leaving 14 bases between. The CDR3 is CASSLGGLDNEQFF. DNA of the CDR3: TGTGCCAGCAGCCTTGGGGGGCTGGACAATGAGCAGTTCTTC.

This clonotype showed up just a few times. CDR3 DNA: TGCAGTGCTAGAGATCAAGGGACGGGCGAGCAGTACTTC. Its protein is CSARDQGTGEQYF. The chain employs TRBV20-1 and TRBJ2-7; tentatively, D is TRBD1 or TRBD2 (5 bases each). V was shortened by 0 bases and J by 6 bases, with 12 bases between the two germline ends. The CDR3 totals 13 residues. Germline CDR1 is DFQATT and CDR2 is SNEGSKA (reference sequence).

The chain links TRBV30 to TRBJ1-6, with a weak D call TRBD1 (6 bases). This CDR3 region has 13 residues. CDR1 is GTSNPN, CDR2 SVGIG, per germline (reference sequence). Trimming shortened V by 4 bases and J by 7 bases, and 11 bases separated the two germline ends. CDR3 sequence (DNA): TGTGCCTGGAACCGGGACATAAATTCACCCCTCCACTTT. This encodes CAWNRDINSPLHF.

This clonotype has just a few counts. The CDR3 spells CASSGLAGGPNEQFF. The CDR3 nucleotides are TGTGCCAGCAGTGGCCTGGCAGGGGGTCCCAATGAGCAGTTCTTC. The chain has TRBV6-1 and TRBJ2-1; TRBD1 matches at 7 bases. CDR1 and CDR2 (germline): MNHNS, SASEGT. V trimming: 4 bases; J trimming: 6 bases; junction bases outside the gene matches: 9. The length of the CDR3 is 15 residues.

In this sample, this clonotype turned up many times. V gene TRBV12-3 or TRBV12-4 combines with J gene TRBJ2-5, with 8 nucleotides matching TRBD1. There are 14 residues in the CDR3. With 6 bases clipped from V and 4 bases from J, the junction kept 7 bases outside the gene matches. The CDR3 spells CASRIGQGGETQYF. CDR3 nucleotide sequence: TGTGCCAGCAGGATCGGACAGGGCGGAGAGACCCAGTACTTC.

This clonotype was found a few times. This chain joins TRBV5-1 and TRBJ2-7; 8 bases map to TRBD1. Germline trimming cut 0 bases from V and 7 bases from J; bases unmatched to any gene: 12. From germline, CDR1 is SGHRS and CDR2 YFSETQ. CDR3 length: 16 residues. CDR3 nucleotide sequence: TGCGCCAGCAGCTTGGGCCCACCGACAGGGGTAAGGGAGCAGTACTTC. The encoded protein is CASSLGPPTGVREQYF.

The CDR3 loop reads CASSYGQGQHQETQYF. The DNA for the CDR3 is TGTGCCAGCAGTTACGGGCAGGGACAACATCAAGAGACCCAGTACTTC. This chain connects TRBV6-5 to TRBJ2-5, with a possible D match to TRBD1 (6 bases). In germline, CDR1 is MNHEY, CDR2 SVGAGI. Trimming cost V 2 bases and J 2 bases, with 15 bases left between them. The CDR3 has 16 amino acids.